These 27 T cell receptor beta chains were sequenced from one sample in a study of T cells in pancreatic ductal adenocarcinoma. The selected patients with pancreatic ductal adenocarcinoma had surgery but no neoadjuvant therapy. Libraries were prepared by immunoSEQ multiplex PCR; TCRdb keeps only in-frame clonotypes and omits some of them. Among some 2,300 clones listed, 84% were seen once. Sequencing input: pancreatic tumor tissue. The origin of the receptors is a human donor with pancreatic ductal adenocarcinoma.

This rearrangement joins TRBV28 to TRBJ2-1; TRBD2 aligns across 14 bases. Germline V gene sequence: CDR1 MDHEN, CDR2 SYDVKM. This CDR3 has 17 amino acids. V shed 3 bases and J 4 bases; nucleotides not matched to a gene: 5. CDR3 in DNA: TGTGCCAGCAGTTTTGGACTAGCGGGAGGCCGGTACAATGAGCAGTTCTTC. Its protein product is CASSFGLAGGRYNEQFF. Complete variable domain (other parts from reference TRBV28 and TRBJ2-1): DVKVTQSSRYLVKRTGEKVFLECVQDMDHENMFWYRQDPGLGLRLIYFSYDVKMKEKGDIPEGYSVSREKKERFSLILESASTNQTSMYLCASSFGLAGGRYNEQFFGPGTRLTVL.

The chain employs TRBV7-8 and TRBJ2-5, with TRBD2 matching over 7 bases. J lost 0 bases, V lost 2 bases, and 12 bases had no gene match. This CDR3 is built from 18 residues. CDR1 is SGHVS, CDR2 FQNEAQ, per germline. The chain's CDR3 is CASSLLGGSGWYQETQYF. The DNA for the CDR3 is TGTGCCAGCAGCTTACTCGGGGGTAGCGGGTGGTACCAAGAGACCCAGTACTTC. The complete variable domain, with remaining parts taken from reference TRBV7-8 and TRBJ2-5, reads GAGVSQSPRYKVAKRGQDVALRCDPISGHVSLFWYQQALGQGPEFLTYFQNEAQLDKSGLPSDRFFAERPEGSVSTLKIQRTQQEDSAVYLCASSLLGGSGWYQETQYFGPGTRLLVL.

This clone was seen a single time. The chain carries TRBV11-2 and TRBJ1-2; possible D gene TRBD1, 5 bases. Trimming pared 1 base from V and 3 bases from J, leaving 12 bases between. Per germline, CDR1 SGHAT and CDR2 FQNNGV. The CDR3 is 15 residues long. CDR3: CASSLAGDSDYGYTF. DNA for the CDR3: TGTGCCAGCAGCTTAGCGGGGGATTCAGACTATGGCTACACCTTC.

This chain connects TRBV6-7 to TRBJ2-4; D is perhaps TRBD2 (5 bases). TRBV6-7 is an ORF for which the function is uncertain. V lost 0 bases to trimming and J lost 2 bases, with 14 bases between them. There are 17 residues in the CDR3. The CDR3 spells CASSYSGGLGTKNIQYF. CDR3 sequence (DNA): TGTGCCAGCAGTTACTCTGGAGGTCTTGGGACCAAAAACATTCAGTACTTC.

This chain links TRBV25-1 with TRBJ2-3; D is perhaps TRBD1 (5 bases). This CDR3 spans 16 amino acids. V dropped 1 base and J dropped 0 bases, with 11 bases sitting between them. Germline loops: CDR1 MGHDK, CDR2 SYGVNS. CDR3 sequence reads: CASSESPRASTDTQYF. CDR3 DNA sequence: TGTGCCAGCAGTGAATCTCCCAGGGCTAGCACAGATACGCAGTATTTT.

The V call is TRBV9, the J call TRBJ2-2, with 8 nucleotides matching TRBD2. V was clipped by 3 bases and J by 2 bases; unmatched bases: 3. The V gene's germline CDR1 is SGDLS and CDR2 YYNGEE. This CDR3 spans 15 amino acids. The CDR3 DNA follows: TGTGCCAGCAGCGAGACTAGCGCCAACACCGGGGAGCTGTTTTTT. Translation: CASSETSANTGELFF.

This sequence joins TRBV7-3 and TRBJ2-1, with D possibly being TRBD2 (6 bases). The V end was cut by 1 base, the J end by 5 bases, with 9 bases between. This CDR3 has 14 amino acids. Germline lookup yields CDR1 SGHTA and CDR2 FQGTGA. The CDR3 sequence is CASSLSGVDNEQFF. The DNA of the CDR3 is TGTGCCAGCAGCTTAAGCGGGGTCGACAATGAGCAGTTCTTC.

J is TRBJ2-4 and V is TRBV2; 8 bases are shared with TRBD1. CDR1 and CDR2 from the germline V gene are SNHLY and FYNNEI. Unmatched junction bases numbered 9, after V lost 5 bases and J lost 3 bases. This CDR3 region has 16 residues. This chain's CDR3 is CASSSGGADGKNIQYF. CDR3 in DNA: TGTGCCAGCAGTTCAGGGGGCGCTGATGGCAAAAACATTCAGTACTTC.

CDR3 region: CASSYREETQYF. CDR3 sequence (DNA): TGTGCCAGCAGCTACAGGGAAGAGACCCAGTACTTC. The chain is built from TRBV11-2 and TRBJ2-5; the D gene is possibly TRBD1 (6 bases). The CDR3 sequence is 12 residues long. V was shortened by 4 bases and J by 3 bases, with 6 bases between the two germline ends. CDR1 is SGHAT, CDR2 FQNNGV, per germline.

This chain's CDR3 is CAIRQGNTEAFF. The CDR3 DNA sequence: TGTGCCATCAGACAGGGGAACACTGAAGCTTTCTTT. The chain uses TRBV10-3 and TRBJ1-1, with D maybe TRBD1 (6 bases). CDR1 ENHRY and CDR2 SYGVKD come from the germline V gene. The CDR3 loop spans 12 amino acids. Deletions cut 6 bases from V and 1 base from J, with 6 bases between.

The chain is built from TRBV18 and TRBJ1-2; 9 nucleotides line up with TRBD1. Germline V gives CDR1 KGHSH, CDR2 LQKENI. Germline trimming cut 3 bases from V and 2 bases from J; bases unmatched to any gene: 4. The CDR3 covers 15 residues. Written as DNA, the CDR3 is TGTGCCAGCTCACCCGTTGGGACAGGGAACTATGGCTACACCTTC. Protein: CASSPVGTGNYGYTF.

CDR3 in DNA: TGTGCCAGCAGTAGGGAGCTGCGCTCTGGAAACACCATATATTTT. Amino acid sequence: CASSRELRSGNTIYF. The gene calls are TRBV5-5 and TRBJ1-3, with D unresolved. This CDR3 contains 15 residues. From germline, CDR1 is SGHKS and CDR2 YYEKEE (reference sequence). The V end was cut by 5 bases, the J end by 0 bases, with 12 bases between.

V gene TRBV29-1 combines with J gene TRBJ1-1; tentative D call: TRBD1 (6 bases). V was pared by 8 bases and J by 5 bases, with 15 bases between. Germline CDR1 SQVTM, CDR2 ANQGSEA. The CDR3 contains 12 residues. CDR3: CSTFTGSTEAFF. The DNA for the CDR3 is TGCAGCACCTTTACAGGGAGTACTGAAGCTTTCTTT. Using reference TRBV29-1 and TRBJ1-1 for the parts outside the CDR3, the full variable domain is SAVISQKPSRDICQRGTSLTIQCQVDSQVTMMFWYRQQPGQSLTLIATANQGSEATYESGFVIDKFPISRPNLTFSTLTVSNMSPEDSSIYLCSTFTGSTEAFFGQGTRLTVV.

The table lists this clone with a count of one. The chain couples TRBV6-5 to TRBJ2-1; TRBD1 agrees at 7 bases. CDR3 length: 15 residues. The germline CDR1 and CDR2 sequences are MNHEY and SVGAGI. The trim removed 7 bases at V and 0 bases at J, leaving 6 bases unmatched. The CDR3 sequence is CASTKAGGSYNEQFF. The CDR3 bases are TGTGCCAGCACCAAAGCAGGGGGCTCCTACAATGAGCAGTTCTTC.

The table lists this clone with a few counts. CDR3 nucleotides: TGTGCCAGCAGCCAGGACAGGGGCAATGGCTACACCTTC. This sequence encodes CASSQDRGNGYTF. The chain couples TRBV7-8 to TRBJ1-2; TRBD1 agrees at 9 bases. J was trimmed by 6 bases and V by 5 bases; bases with no gene match: 4. CDR1 and CDR2 (germline): SGHVS, FQNEAQ. CDR3 length: 13 amino acids.

The CDR3 DNA reads TGTGCCAGCAGTTTGAGGGTAACGAGAGGTGAGCAGTTCTTC. It is translated as CASSLRVTRGEQFF. The chain combines TRBV27 with TRBJ2-1, with D possibly matching TRBD2 (5 bases). The CDR3 extends over 14 amino acids. Trimming took off 3 bases at V and 9 bases at J, with 15 bases between the two ends. Per the germline V gene, CDR1 is MNHEY and CDR2 is SMNVEV (reference sequence).

J is TRBJ2-5 and V is TRBV5-1; 8 nucleotides align to TRBD2. The CDR3 is 17 residues long. Germline assignment: CDR1 SGHRS and CDR2 YFSETQ. V gave up 1 base and J gave up 1 base; unmatched junction bases: 9. The CDR3 loop reads CASSLNSGSLVQETQYF. The CDR3 bases are TGCGCCAGCAGCTTGAACAGCGGGAGTCTTGTCCAAGAGACCCAGTACTTC.

The J gene is TRBJ2-5, the V gene TRBV19, with a tentative D call TRBD2 (6 bases). Germline CDR1 reads LNHDA; CDR2 reads SQIVND (reference sequence). The length of the CDR3 is 14 residues. V was trimmed by 5 bases and J by 6 bases, leaving 16 bases between them. The CDR3, as DNA: TGTGCCAGTAGTCGGGAGACGGGTGAAAAGACCCAGTACTTC. Its translation: CASSRETGEKTQYF.

This chain links TRBV5-1 with TRBJ2-3; 9 bases align to TRBD2. V lost 7 bases and J lost 3; bases outside the gene matches: 9. Germline values: CDR1 SGHRS, CDR2 YFSETQ. CDR3 length equals 15 residues. CDR3 sequence (DNA): TGCGCCAGCCAGGTGAGCGGGAGGTCGACAGATACGCAGTATTTT. Residues: CASQVSGRSTDTQYF.

This clone has more than one count but fewer than ten. The chain combines TRBV5-6 with TRBJ2-5, with unresolved D. V gave up 0 bases and J gave up 7 bases, with 10 bases separating them. Germline V CDR1 and CDR2: SGHDT, YYEEEE. The CDR3 spans 13 residues. The CDR3 here is CASSLGRDGTQYF. The CDR3 DNA sequence: TGTGCCAGCAGCTTGGGTCGAGATGGGACCCAGTACTTC.

DNA for the CDR3: TGTGCCAGCACTTCGCGGGGAGGGACCTACGAGCAGTACTTC. It is translated as CASTSRGGTYEQYF. This chain joins TRBV7-2 and TRBJ2-7; 7 bases line up with TRBD2. From germline, CDR1 is SGHTA and CDR2 FQGNSA. Germline trimming cut 7 bases from V and 2 bases from J; bases unmatched to any gene: 8. The CDR3 totals 14 residues.

This sequence joins TRBV4-3 and TRBJ2-2, with 8 bases identical to TRBD2. Germline CDR1 LGHNA, CDR2 YSLEER. The CDR3 runs 17 residues. With 0 bases clipped from V and 1 base from J, the junction kept 4 bases outside the gene matches. CDR3 nucleotide sequence: TGCGCCAGCAGCCAAGACTTAGCGGGAAAGAACACCGGGGAGCTGTTTTTT. Translating gives CASSQDLAGKNTGELFF.

The chain couples TRBV29-1 to TRBJ2-1; D is possibly TRBD1 (8 bases). There are 13 residues in the CDR3. The V gene lost 6 bases and the J gene lost 8 bases, with 17 bases spanning the gap. Germline V lookup: CDR1 SQVTM, CDR2 ANQGSEA. CDR3 nucleotides: TGCAGCGTAAAACGACAGGGGAGGGATGAGCAGTTCTTC. This gives the protein CSVKRQGRDEQFF.

On this clone itself: Germline is not matched at one junction end, which may reflect a read error. The rearrangement joins TRBV20-1 to TRBJ1-1; tentative D call: TRBD1 (6 bases). The CDR3 totals 10 residues. The germline gives CDR1 DFQATT, CDR2 SNEGSKA (reference sequence). This CDR3 is CSARPGEVFF. In DNA form, the CDR3 reads TGCAGTGCTAGACCAGGGGAAGTTTTCTTT.

The V gene is TRBV4-1, the J gene TRBJ2-2; TRBD1 aligns across 8 bases. The CDR3 has 14 amino acids. V shed 6 bases, J shed 5 bases, and the junction held 5 bases outside the gene matches. The germline V gene encodes CDR1 MGHRA and CDR2 YSYEKL. CDR3 nucleotide sequence: TGCGCCAGCAGGGACAGGGTGGTTACCGGGGAGCTGTTTTTT. Translated, it gives CASRDRVVTGELFF.

The V call is TRBV2, the J call TRBJ2-1; the D gene is possibly TRBD2 (5 bases). Germline assignment: CDR1 SNHLY and CDR2 FYNNEI. V was trimmed by 4 bases and J by 8 bases, leaving 18 bases between them. The CDR3 has 15 amino acids. The CDR3 nucleotides are TGTGCCAGCAGTGGAACGGGGATTCGGCGTTATGAGCAGTTCTTC. Translation gives CASSGTGIRRYEQFF.

V and J are TRBV27 and TRBJ2-7; 9 positions match TRBD2. The germline CDR1 and CDR2 sequences are MNHEY and SMNVEV (reference sequence). The junction had 9 bases not matched to a gene; V was cut back by 6 bases and J by 6 bases. The CDR3 spans 14 residues. CDR3 residues: CASRDPGLASEQYF. The CDR3 region has the DNA TGTGCCAGCAGAGACCCGGGACTAGCATCCGAGCAGTACTTC.